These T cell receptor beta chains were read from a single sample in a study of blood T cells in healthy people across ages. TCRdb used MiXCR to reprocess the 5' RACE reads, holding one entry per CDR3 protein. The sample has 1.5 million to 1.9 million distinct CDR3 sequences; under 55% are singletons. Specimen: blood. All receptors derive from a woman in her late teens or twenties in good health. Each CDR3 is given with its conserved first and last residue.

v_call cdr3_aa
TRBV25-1 CAREEKLFF
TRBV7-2 CASSPGTRPVYTQYF
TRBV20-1 CSAANPWAINEKLFF
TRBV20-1 CSARVAVGLAAGEAQYF
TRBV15 CATSVTRDKETQYF
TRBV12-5 CASGLGGIQYNEQYF
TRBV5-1 CASSTLPSGGYGYTF
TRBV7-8 CASSLPTGVGDTQYF
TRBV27 CASSHRDRINYGYTF
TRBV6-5 CASIYRDKATYEQYF
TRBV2 CASRGLAGAEQFF
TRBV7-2 CASSLDRGAREQYF
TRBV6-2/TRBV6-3 CASSRGQGITYEQYF
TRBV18 CASSSPGSVAKNIQYF
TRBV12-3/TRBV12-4 CASRTDRGRYEQYF
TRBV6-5 CASSRGQVSYEQFF
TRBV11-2 CASSSTGTLQFYEQYF
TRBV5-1 CASSRTGQAQETQYF
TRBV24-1 CATSLPEQYF
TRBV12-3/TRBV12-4 CASSSDRGGAFF
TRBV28 CASRQGRAPNYGYTF
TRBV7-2 CASSHQAGADETQYF
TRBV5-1 CASSLGGGSLTDTQYF
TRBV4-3 CASSQEEDDLRYEQYF
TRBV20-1 CSAIVRDLKREQYF
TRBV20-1 CSARGKMNTEAFF
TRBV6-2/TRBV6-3 CASSYDSYEQFF
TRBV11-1 CASSFLDLYEQFF
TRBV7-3 CASSLIGRGDTQYF
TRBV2 CASGGQQETQYF
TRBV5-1 CASSFGYGGLAGSSYEQYF
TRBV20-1 CSAGDRVNSYEQYF
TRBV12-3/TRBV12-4 CASSTRPNEQFF
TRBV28 CASRVSMNEQFF
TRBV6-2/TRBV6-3 CASSSRTDGSPLHF
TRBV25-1 CASSESIVAGETYEQYF
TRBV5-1 CASSAYTSEEQFF
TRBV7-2 CASSGGPMSEQYF
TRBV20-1 CSALLRERKHYGYTF
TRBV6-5 CASSYFGGAPEAFF
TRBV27 CASSLGGYYGYTF
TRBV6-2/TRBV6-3 CASSRRSREETQYF
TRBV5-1 CASSLAVGNEQYF